This TCR beta chain came from a study of T cell repertoires in cytomegalovirus infection. At the level of the study: Indications of both CMV infection and matching HLA type were provided by public TCR beta signatures. Findings and caveats of the study: It was HLA-C-restricted CMV-specific TCR beta clonotypes that dominated the response ex vivo. Of the TCR beta families, the public ones yielded a cumulative frequency that identified carriers of CMV plus the relevant HLA.

CDR3 size: 19 residues. With V trimmed by 2 bases and J by 6 bases, 18 bases remained unmatched. TCRdb re-analysed the reads in MiXCR, keeping a single row per CDR3 protein. Of more than 250,000 distinct CDR3 sequences listed, more than 20% are singletons. This clonotype occurred many times. What it binds is not known. Here the sequenced sample was cultured PBMCs, taken from culture after CMV antigen stimulation. This TCR was recovered from a human donor in good health (CMV status not recorded). Some clones in this sample may be carry-over from other donors' samples. V and J are TRBV12-3 or TRBV12-4 and TRBJ2-3, with 9 positions matching TRBD2. The CDR3 is CASSLSGLAGPYHKDTQYF. In DNA form, the CDR3 reads TGTGCCAGCAGTTTATCCGGGCTAGCGGGGCCTTATCACAAGGATACGCAGTATTTT.